This TCR beta chain is drawn from a study of shared clonotypes between healthy human individuals. Study-wide results and caveats: About 5% of naive CD4 clonotypes were common to a handful of donors.

The method was immunoSEQ multiplex PCR; TCRdb's version includes in-frame clones alone and lacks a portion of them. The sample holds millions of clones; 93% are singletons and the top ten take 1.5% to 2%. As to this clone: Its target is unknown.

Naive CD8 isolation took CD45RO-negative cells positively selected for CCR7 and excluded terminally differentiated effector memory CD45RA+ cells. Germline loops: CDR1 SGHKS, CDR2 YYEKEE (reference sequence). The length of the CDR3 is 14 residues. After removal of 1 base from V and 5 bases from J, the junction contained 4 bases not matched to a gene. The rearrangement links TRBV5-5 to TRBJ2-7; 9 bases are a match to TRBD2. This TCR derives from a young man in good health. Some clones in this sample may be carry-over from other donors' samples. Sequencing was carried out using naive CD8+ T cells from PBMCs. CDR3 sequence (DNA): TGTGCCAGCAGCTTGACAAGCGGGAGGCACGAGCAGTACTTC. The encoded protein is CASSLTSGRHEQYF.